This is a list of T cell receptor beta chains from one sample in a study of T cell repertoires in cytomegalovirus infection. TCRdb passed the reads through MiXCR, listing each CDR3 protein once. The sample contains roughly 720,000 distinct CDR3 sequences, roughly 35% of which appear only once. Sequenced input: PBMCs. The receptors shown here come from a human donor in good health (CMV status not recorded). Some clones in this sample may be carry-over from other donors' samples. CDR3s include the opening cysteine and the closing phenylalanine or tryptophan. D genes are given only for firm matches. Part of the rows lack a size; the others show once, few, many or a class for expanded clones.

CDR3aa	CDR3nt	d_gene	v_gene	j_gene	abundance
CASSLVPGATGNTIYF	TGTGCCAGCAGTTTAGTGCCCGGAGCGACTGGAAACACCATATATTTT	.	TRBV12-3/TRBV12-4	TRBJ1-3	few
CASSYSHDSFYGYTF	TGTGCCAGCAGTTACTCGCACGACAGTTTCTATGGCTACACCTTC	.	TRBV6-5	TRBJ1-2	few
CASSLGRGGLLNTEAFF	TGTGCCAGCAGCTTAGGTAGGGGGGGGCTACTGAACACTGAAGCTTTCTTT	.	TRBV7-9	TRBJ1-1	.
CASRTGQLNEKLFF	TGTGCCAGCAGGACGGGACAGCTTAATGAAAAACTGTTTTTT	TRBD1	TRBV2	TRBJ1-4	.
CASRSSDYEQYF	TGTGCCAGCAGATCATCAGACTACGAGCAGTACTTC	.	TRBV28	TRBJ2-7	.
CASRSGDDSNQPQHF	TGTGCCAGCAGATCCGGGGACGATAGCAATCAGCCCCAGCATTTT	.	TRBV28	TRBJ1-5	.
CSSSSTAGASRAFF	TGTTCCAGCAGCTCCACGGCAGGGGCCTCACGTGCTTTCTTT	.	TRBV7-2	TRBJ1-1	.
CASSLRTDNRSYNSPLHF	TGCGCCAGCAGTCTCCGGACGGACAATCGGTCCTATAATTCACCCCTCCACTTT	.	TRBV23-1	TRBJ1-6	.
CASSLSGADGEQFF	TGTGCCAGCAGCTTATCGGGAGCAGACGGTGAGCAGTTCTTC	.	TRBV11-3	TRBJ2-1	.
CASRPRGARLTEAFF	TGTGCCAGCAGACCTAGGGGGGCGCGACTCACTGAAGCTTTCTTT	.	TRBV12-3/TRBV12-4	TRBJ1-1	.
CASSTEGRGPTEAFF	TGTGCCAGCAGCACGGAGGGCAGGGGGCCCACTGAAGCTTTCTTT	TRBD1	TRBV5-6	TRBJ1-1	.
CASSGGLWNSYEQYF	TGTGCCAGTAGTGGGGGACTGTGGAACTCCTACGAGCAGTACTTC	.	TRBV19	TRBJ2-7	.
CASRPERGEAFF	TGTGCCAGCAGGCCCGAAAGGGGTGAAGCTTTCTTT	.	TRBV7-9	TRBJ1-1	.
CASSQDLGGYMNTEAFF	TGCGCCAGCAGCCAAGATCTGGGCGGATACATGAACACTGAAGCTTTCTTT	.	TRBV4-1	TRBJ1-1	few
CASSYGPRPSYNEQFF	TGTGCCAGCAGCTATGGGCCCAGACCCTCCTACAATGAGCAGTTCTTC	.	TRBV11-2	TRBJ2-1	.
CASSPSPPMTNTEAFF	TGTGCCAGCAGCCCCAGCCCCCCCATGACGAACACTGAAGCTTTCTTT	.	TRBV7-2	TRBJ1-1	many
CASSLRGTSNEQYF	TGTGCCAGCAGCTTAAGGGGGACTAGCAACGAGCAGTACTTC	TRBD2	TRBV7-2	TRBJ2-7	many
CASSPRVGGQYPDTQYF	TGTGCCAGTAGCCCCAGGGTGGGGGGGCAGTATCCAGATACGCAGTATTTT	.	TRBV19	TRBJ2-3	.
CASSPSGVGTDTQYF	TGTGCCAGCAGCCCCTCAGGGGTCGGCACAGATACGCAGTATTTT	.	TRBV12-3/TRBV12-4	TRBJ2-3	.
CASSLRPSGVESFYEQYF	TGTGCCAGCAGCTTAAGGCCTAGCGGGGTTGAATCGTTCTACGAGCAGTACTTC	TRBD2	TRBV11-1	TRBJ2-7	.
CASSEAYGSNQPQHF	TGTGCCAGCTCCGAGGCCTACGGTAGCAATCAGCCCCAGCATTTT	.	TRBV27	TRBJ1-5	.
CSVLAGVVGEQFF	TGCAGTGTATTAGCGGGAGTCGTAGGTGAGCAGTTCTTC	TRBD2	TRBV20-1	TRBJ2-1	few
CASSLLGLSYNEQFF	TGTGCCAGCAGTTTGTTAGGGTTATCCTACAATGAGCAGTTCTTC	.	TRBV27	TRBJ2-1	.
CASSPLGTSGSYEQYF	TGTGCCAGCAGTCCTCTCGGGACTAGCGGGAGCTACGAGCAGTACTTC	TRBD2	TRBV6-6	TRBJ2-7	.
CASMGSGRGLSPLHF	TGTGCCAGCATGGGGTCCGGTAGGGGGCTTTCACCCCTCCACTTT	TRBD1	TRBV28	TRBJ1-6	.
CASRIGQGNSPLHF	TGTGCCAGCAGGATTGGACAGGGGAATTCACCCCTCCACTTT	TRBD1	TRBV2	TRBJ1-6	few
CASSLVSRVGNEQYF	TGTGCCAGCAGCTTAGTATCCCGGGTAGGCAATGAGCAGTACTTC	.	TRBV7-6	TRBJ2-7	.
CATSLTALSGANVLTF	TGTGCCACCAGCCTGACAGCCCTCTCTGGGGCCAACGTCCTGACTTTC	.	TRBV15	TRBJ2-6	few
CASRKWTSTDTQYF	TGTGCCAGCAGAAAATGGACTAGCACAGATACGCAGTATTTT	.	TRBV27	TRBJ2-3	.
CASSQSGGAVDTQYF	TGCGCCAGCAGCCAGAGCGGGGGGGCGGTAGATACGCAGTATTTT	TRBD2	TRBV4-1	TRBJ2-3	.
CASSTPGQPYEQYF	TGTGCCAGCAGCACCCCAGGACAGCCCTACGAGCAGTACTTC	.	TRBV7-9	TRBJ2-7	.